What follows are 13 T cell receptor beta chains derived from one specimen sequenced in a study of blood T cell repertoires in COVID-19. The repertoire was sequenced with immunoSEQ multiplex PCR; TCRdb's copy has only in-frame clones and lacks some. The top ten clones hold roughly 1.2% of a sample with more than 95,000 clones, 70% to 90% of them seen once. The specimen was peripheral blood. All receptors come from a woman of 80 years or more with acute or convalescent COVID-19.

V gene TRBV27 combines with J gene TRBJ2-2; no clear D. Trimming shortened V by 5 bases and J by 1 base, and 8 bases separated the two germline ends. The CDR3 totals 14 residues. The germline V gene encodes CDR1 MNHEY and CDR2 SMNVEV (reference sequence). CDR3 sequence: CASSPTLNTGELFF. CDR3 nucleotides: TGTGCCAGCAGTCCGACACTGAACACCGGGGAGCTGTTTTTT.

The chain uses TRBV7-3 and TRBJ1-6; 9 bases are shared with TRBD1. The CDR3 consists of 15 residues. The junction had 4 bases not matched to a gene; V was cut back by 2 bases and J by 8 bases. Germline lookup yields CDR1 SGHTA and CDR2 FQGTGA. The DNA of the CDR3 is TGTGCCAGCAGCTTAGGACAGGGGAGATATTCACCCCTCCACTTT. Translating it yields CASSLGQGRYSPLHF.

In nucleotides, the CDR3 is TGTGCCAGCAGCTTAGAACAGAGGGGGACCTCTCGTGAAAAACTGTTTTTT. This gives the protein CASSLEQRGTSREKLFF. The chain joins TRBV7-2 to TRBJ1-4; D perhaps matches TRBD1 (6 bases). Trimming took off 1 base at V and 7 bases at J, with 19 bases between the two ends. The CDR3 loop spans 17 amino acids. In germline, CDR1 is SGHTA, CDR2 FQGNSA.

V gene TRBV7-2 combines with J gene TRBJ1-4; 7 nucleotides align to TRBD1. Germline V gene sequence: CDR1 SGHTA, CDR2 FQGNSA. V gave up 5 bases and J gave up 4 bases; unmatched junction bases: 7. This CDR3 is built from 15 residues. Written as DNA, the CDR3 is TGTGCCAGCAGCAGTCGACAGGGTCTTAATGAAAAACTGTTTTTT. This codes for CASSSRQGLNEKLFF.

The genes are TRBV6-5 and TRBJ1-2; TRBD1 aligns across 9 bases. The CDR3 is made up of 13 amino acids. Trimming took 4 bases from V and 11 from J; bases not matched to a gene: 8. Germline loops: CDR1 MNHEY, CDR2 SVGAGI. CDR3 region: CASSFGQGSDYTF. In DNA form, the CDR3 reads TGTGCCAGCAGTTTCGGACAGGGGAGTGATTACACCTTC.

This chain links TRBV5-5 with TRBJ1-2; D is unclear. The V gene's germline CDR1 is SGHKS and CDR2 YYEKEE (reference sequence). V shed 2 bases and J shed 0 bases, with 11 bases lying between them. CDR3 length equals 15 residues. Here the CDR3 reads CASSLNGVANYGYTF. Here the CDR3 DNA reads TGTGCCAGCAGCTTAAACGGGGTGGCTAACTATGGCTACACCTTC.

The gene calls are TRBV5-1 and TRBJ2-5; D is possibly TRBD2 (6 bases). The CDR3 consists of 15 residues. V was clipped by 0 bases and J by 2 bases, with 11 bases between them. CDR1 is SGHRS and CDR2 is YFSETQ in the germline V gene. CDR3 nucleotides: TGCGCCAGCAGCTTGGTTGGCGGGACGCAAGAGACCCAGTACTTC. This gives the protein CASSLVGGTQETQYF.

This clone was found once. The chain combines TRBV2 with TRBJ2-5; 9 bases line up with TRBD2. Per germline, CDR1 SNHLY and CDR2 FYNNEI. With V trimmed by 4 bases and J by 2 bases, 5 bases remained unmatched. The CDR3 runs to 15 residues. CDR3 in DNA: TGTGCCAGCAGTGGTAGCGGGGGACGTCAAGAGACCCAGTACTTC. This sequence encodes CASSGSGGRQETQYF.

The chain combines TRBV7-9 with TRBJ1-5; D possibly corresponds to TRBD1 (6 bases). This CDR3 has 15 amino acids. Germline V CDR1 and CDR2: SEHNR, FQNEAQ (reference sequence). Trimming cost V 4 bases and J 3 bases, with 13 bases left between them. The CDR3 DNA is TGTGCCAGCAGCTCATTCGGGACACCCAATCAGCCCCAGCATTTT. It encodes CASSSFGTPNQPQHF.

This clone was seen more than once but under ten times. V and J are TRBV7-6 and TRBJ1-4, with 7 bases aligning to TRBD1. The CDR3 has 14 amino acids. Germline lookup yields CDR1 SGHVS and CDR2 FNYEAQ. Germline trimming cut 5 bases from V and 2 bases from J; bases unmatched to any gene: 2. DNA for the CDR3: TGTGCCAGCAGCCGAGGGGGCACTAATGAAAAACTGTTTTTT. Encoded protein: CASSRGGTNEKLFF. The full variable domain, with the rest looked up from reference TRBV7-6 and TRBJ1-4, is GAGVSQSPRYKVTKRGQDVALRCDPISGHVSLYWYRQALGQGPEFLTYFNYEAQQDKSGLPNDRFSAERPEGSISTLTIQRTEQRDSAMYRCASSRGGTNEKLFFGSGTQLSVL.

This CDR3 is CASSLRGGRNEKLFF. CDR3 sequence (DNA): TGTGCCAGCAGCCTCCGCGGGGGACGAAATGAAAAACTGTTTTTT. The V gene is TRBV6-5, the J gene TRBJ1-4; possible D gene TRBD1, 5 bases. From germline, CDR1 is MNHEY and CDR2 SVGAGI. Trimming left V 6 bases short and J 5 bases short, with 16 bases between. The CDR3 has 15 residues.

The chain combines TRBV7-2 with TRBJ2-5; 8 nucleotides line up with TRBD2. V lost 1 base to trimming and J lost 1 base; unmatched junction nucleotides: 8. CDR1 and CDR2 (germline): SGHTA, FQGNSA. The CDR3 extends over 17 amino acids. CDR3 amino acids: CASSLGWSGGSQETQYF. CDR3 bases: TGTGCCAGCAGCTTAGGGTGGTCGGGGGGGAGCCAAGAGACCCAGTACTTC.

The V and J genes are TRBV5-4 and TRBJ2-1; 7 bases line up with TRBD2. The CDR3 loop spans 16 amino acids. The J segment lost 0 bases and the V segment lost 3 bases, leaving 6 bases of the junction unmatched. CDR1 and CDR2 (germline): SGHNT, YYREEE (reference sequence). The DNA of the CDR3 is TGTGCCAGCAGCTGGGGAGCGGGGAGCTCCTACAATGAGCAGTTCTTC. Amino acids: CASSWGAGSSYNEQFF. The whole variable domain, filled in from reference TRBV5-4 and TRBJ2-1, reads ETGVTQSPTHLIKTRGQQVTLRCSSQSGHNTVSWYQQALGQGPQFIFQYYREEENGRGNFPPRFSGLQFPNYSSELNVNALELDDSALYLCASSWGAGSSYNEQFFGPGTRLTVL.